This is a list of T cell receptor beta chains from one sample in a study of blood T cell repertoires in COVID-19. Libraries were prepared by immunoSEQ multiplex PCR; TCRdb keeps only in-frame clonotypes and omits some of them. In the table there are 140,000 to 150,000 clones, around 90% of which are singletons. Sequenced material: peripheral blood. The receptors derive from a human donor in a cohort sampled during active COVID-19. CDR3s include the opening cysteine and the closing phenylalanine or tryptophan. A D gene is named only where the DNA matches it firmly. A row's size may be missing; if present it is once, few, many or a size class.

j_gene: TRBJ2-7
d_gene: TRBD1
abundance: .
v_gene: TRBV11-3
CDR3aa: CASSPRTGWTYEQYF
CDR3nt: TGTGCCAGCAGCCCCCGGACAGGGTGGACCTACGAGCAGTACTTC

j_gene: TRBJ1-3
d_gene: .
abundance: .
v_gene: TRBV4-2
CDR3aa: CASSQEGGPGNTIYF
CDR3nt: TGTGCCAGCAGCCAAGAAGGTGGGCCTGGAAACACCATATATTTT

j_gene: TRBJ2-7
d_gene: .
abundance: .
v_gene: TRBV3-1/TRBV3-2
CDR3aa: CASSYLQGAEQYF
CDR3nt: TGTGCCAGCAGCTATTTACAGGGTGCCGAGCAGTACTTC

j_gene: TRBJ2-7
d_gene: TRBD1
abundance: .
v_gene: TRBV5-1
CDR3aa: CASSPKGTEATYEQYF
CDR3nt: TGCGCCAGCAGCCCCAAGGGGACAGAAGCAACCTACGAGCAGTACTTC

j_gene: TRBJ1-6
d_gene: .
abundance: .
v_gene: TRBV3-1/TRBV3-2
CDR3aa: CASSRFDNSYNSPLHF
CDR3nt: TGTGCCAGCAGCCGTTTCGACAACTCCTATAATTCACCCCTCCACTTT

j_gene: TRBJ2-1
d_gene: TRBD2
abundance: .
v_gene: TRBV3-1/TRBV3-2
CDR3aa: CASSHTPGLAGGVDNEQFF
CDR3nt: TGTGCCAGCAGCCATACCCCGGGACTAGCGGGGGGCGTAGACAATGAGCAGTTCTTC

j_gene: TRBJ1-5
d_gene: .
abundance: .
v_gene: TRBV7-3
CDR3aa: CASSSQQGQPQHF
CDR3nt: TGTGCCAGCAGCTCGCAACAGGGTCAGCCCCAGCATTTT

j_gene: TRBJ2-1
d_gene: .
abundance: .
v_gene: TRBV6-2/TRBV6-3
CDR3aa: CASSYSHTGTPQFF
CDR3nt: TGTGCCAGCAGTTACTCGCATACCGGGACTCCTCAGTTCTTC

j_gene: TRBJ1-2
d_gene: TRBD1
abundance: .
v_gene: TRBV7-9
CDR3aa: CASSSRDRDGGYTF
CDR3nt: TGTGCCAGCAGCTCACGGGACAGGGATGGTGGCTACACCTTC

j_gene: TRBJ2-1
d_gene: TRBD2
abundance: .
v_gene: TRBV7-2
CDR3aa: CASSLGAPSGGQDEQFF
CDR3nt: TGTGCCAGCAGCTTAGGGGCACCTAGCGGGGGGCAGGATGAGCAGTTCTTC

j_gene: TRBJ2-7
d_gene: .
abundance: .
v_gene: TRBV5-5
CDR3aa: CASSLGNSHYEQYF
CDR3nt: TGTGCCAGCAGCTTGGGGAACAGTCACTACGAGCAGTACTTC

j_gene: TRBJ1-1
d_gene: TRBD1
abundance: .
v_gene: TRBV12-5
CDR3aa: CGWAGGPLGTEAFF
CDR3nt: TGTGGCTGGGCAGGGGGCCCTTTGGGCACTGAAGCTTTCTTT

j_gene: TRBJ1-1
d_gene: .
abundance: .
v_gene: TRBV4-1
CDR3aa: CASSSEAIAGRTEAFF
CDR3nt: TGCGCCAGCAGCTCAGAGGCGATTGCTGGTAGGACTGAAGCTTTCTTT

j_gene: TRBJ2-7
d_gene: TRBD1
abundance: .
v_gene: TRBV19
CDR3aa: CASSMGQGAFNEQYF
CDR3nt: TGTGCCAGTAGTATGGGACAGGGGGCTTTCAACGAGCAGTACTTC

j_gene: TRBJ2-1
d_gene: .
abundance: once
v_gene: TRBV7-8
CDR3aa: CASSATGLEQFF
CDR3nt: TGTGCCAGCAGCGCGACAGGTTTAGAGCAGTTCTTC

j_gene: TRBJ1-2
d_gene: TRBD1
abundance: .
v_gene: TRBV3-1/TRBV3-2
CDR3aa: CASSRTGGTNFYGYTF
CDR3nt: TGTGCCAGCAGCCGAACAGGGGGGACGAACTTCTATGGCTACACCTTC

j_gene: TRBJ1-2
d_gene: .
abundance: once
v_gene: TRBV7-9
CDR3aa: CASSLLTGRGYTF
CDR3nt: TGTGCCAGCAGCTTATTGACGGGGAGGGGCTACACCTTC

j_gene: TRBJ2-7
d_gene: .
abundance: few
v_gene: TRBV6-6
CDR3aa: CASRTPTGLEQYF
CDR3nt: TGTGCCAGCAGGACCCCTACAGGGTTGGAGCAGTACTTC

j_gene: TRBJ2-2
d_gene: .
abundance: .
v_gene: TRBV10-3
CDR3aa: CAISLEGVGELFF
CDR3nt: TGTGCCATCAGTTTGGAGGGAGTCGGGGAGCTGTTTTTT

j_gene: TRBJ1-6
d_gene: .
abundance: .
v_gene: TRBV19
CDR3aa: CASRSSYNSPLHF
CDR3nt: TGTGCCAGCAGAAGCTCCTATAATTCACCCCTCCACTTT

j_gene: TRBJ2-7
d_gene: .
abundance: .
v_gene: TRBV10-2
CDR3aa: CASREPRDYEQYF
CDR3nt: TGCGCCAGCAGGGAACCCCGGGACTACGAGCAGTACTTC

j_gene: TRBJ2-1
d_gene: TRBD1
abundance: once
v_gene: TRBV4-3
CDR3aa: CASSQRPGGRYNEQFF
CDR3nt: TGCGCCAGCAGCCAAAGACCAGGGGGCCGGTATAATGAGCAGTTCTTC

j_gene: TRBJ2-3
d_gene: .
abundance: .
v_gene: TRBV5-1
CDR3aa: CASSLQGIYSADTQYF
CDR3nt: TGCGCCAGCAGCTTGCAGGGGATTTATTCGGCAGATACGCAGTATTTT

j_gene: TRBJ2-7
d_gene: TRBD2
abundance: .
v_gene: TRBV7-9
CDR3aa: CASSPLAGGTYEQYF
CDR3nt: TGTGCCAGCAGCCCCCTAGCGGGGGGAACCTACGAGCAGTACTTC

j_gene: TRBJ1-2
d_gene: .
abundance: .
v_gene: TRBV19
CDR3aa: CASRNSGQHGYTF
CDR3nt: TGTGCCAGTAGGAACTCGGGACAACATGGCTACACCTTC

j_gene: TRBJ2-7
d_gene: .
abundance: .
v_gene: TRBV9
CDR3aa: CASSVGGIGEQYF
CDR3nt: TGTGCCAGCAGCGTCGGAGGGATCGGCGAGCAGTACTTC

j_gene: TRBJ1-1
d_gene: .
abundance: .
v_gene: TRBV3-1/TRBV3-2
CDR3aa: CASSRLGSGGNTEAFF
CDR3nt: TGTGCCAGCAGCCGCTTGGGGAGCGGAGGGAACACTGAAGCTTTCTTT

j_gene: TRBJ2-1
d_gene: .
abundance: .
v_gene: TRBV28
CDR3aa: CASSYTGGDSSYNEQFF
CDR3nt: TGTGCCAGCAGTTACACAGGGGGGGACAGCTCCTACAATGAGCAGTTCTTC

j_gene: TRBJ1-1
d_gene: .
abundance: .
v_gene: TRBV18
CDR3aa: CASSPETGLNTEAFF
CDR3nt: TGTGCCAGCTCACCCGAAACAGGCCTAAACACTGAAGCTTTCTTT

j_gene: TRBJ2-3
d_gene: TRBD2
abundance: once
v_gene: TRBV7-6
CDR3aa: CASSSPSGGDTQYF
CDR3nt: TGTGCCAGCAGCTCGCCTAGCGGAGGAGATACGCAGTATTTT

j_gene: TRBJ2-7
d_gene: TRBD1
abundance: .
v_gene: TRBV7-6
CDR3aa: CASSHRRDRGGSEQYF
CDR3nt: TGTGCCAGCAGCCATCGCCGGGACAGGGGAGGTAGCGAGCAGTACTTC

j_gene: TRBJ1-2
d_gene: TRBD1
abundance: .
v_gene: TRBV2
CDR3aa: CASSEGIVRGLMGYTF
CDR3nt: TGTGCCAGCAGTGAAGGAATTGTCAGGGGGCTAATGGGCTACACCTTC

j_gene: TRBJ2-7
d_gene: TRBD2
abundance: .
v_gene: TRBV2
CDR3aa: CASSGTSPGGDRYEQYF
CDR3nt: TGTGCCAGCAGTGGGACTAGCCCGGGGGGGGATAGGTACGAGCAGTACTTC

j_gene: TRBJ2-7
d_gene: .
abundance: .
v_gene: TRBV2
CDR3aa: CAGGQGHEQYF
CDR3nt: TGTGCCGGAGGGCAGGGCCACGAGCAGTACTTC

j_gene: TRBJ2-7
d_gene: TRBD1
abundance: .
v_gene: TRBV4-1
CDR3aa: CASSRTGQYYEQYF
CDR3nt: TGCGCCAGCAGCCGCACGGGACAGTACTACGAGCAGTACTTC

j_gene: TRBJ1-1
d_gene: .
abundance: once
v_gene: TRBV19
CDR3aa: CASTPGSTNTEAFF
CDR3nt: TGTGCCAGTACCCCCGGGTCCACGAACACTGAAGCTTTCTTT

j_gene: TRBJ1-3
d_gene: .
abundance: .
v_gene: TRBV7-2
CDR3aa: CASSLVGQGGNTIYF
CDR3nt: TGTGCCAGCAGCTTAGTAGGGCAGGGGGGAAACACCATATATTTT

j_gene: TRBJ1-5
d_gene: TRBD1
abundance: .
v_gene: TRBV6-4
CDR3aa: CASGKGQGVVYSNQPQHF
CDR3nt: TGTGCCAGCGGTAAGGGACAGGGCGTTGTATATAGCAATCAGCCCCAGCATTTT

j_gene: TRBJ1-1
d_gene: TRBD1
abundance: .
v_gene: TRBV9
CDR3aa: CASSLTGETEAFF
CDR3nt: TGTGCCAGCAGCCTCACAGGGGAAACTGAAGCTTTCTTT

j_gene: TRBJ1-5
d_gene: TRBD1
abundance: .
v_gene: TRBV5-6
CDR3aa: CASSWGQSNQPQHF
CDR3nt: TGTGCCAGCAGCTGGGGACAGAGCAATCAGCCCCAGCATTTT

j_gene: TRBJ2-1
d_gene: TRBD2
abundance: .
v_gene: TRBV5-8
CDR3aa: CASSLAYGTSEFF
CDR3nt: TGTGCCAGCAGCTTGGCCTACGGGACTAGCGAGTTCTTC

j_gene: TRBJ1-5
d_gene: TRBD1
abundance: once
v_gene: TRBV2
CDR3aa: CASSIDRGRQPQHF
CDR3nt: TGTGCCAGCAGCATAGACAGGGGACGACAGCCCCAGCATTTT

j_gene: TRBJ2-1
d_gene: .
abundance: .
v_gene: TRBV3-1/TRBV3-2
CDR3aa: CASSPEFHGEQFF
CDR3nt: TGTGCCAGCAGCCCAGAATTTCACGGTGAGCAGTTCTTC

j_gene: TRBJ1-1
d_gene: TRBD1
abundance: .
v_gene: TRBV20-1
CDR3aa: CSASTGTGHTEAFF
CDR3nt: TGCAGTGCTAGTACCGGGACAGGTCACACTGAAGCTTTCTTT

j_gene: TRBJ1-5
d_gene: TRBD1
abundance: once
v_gene: TRBV18
CDR3aa: CASSRATGTASNQPQHF
CDR3nt: TGTGCCAGCTCTCGTGCAACCGGGACAGCTAGCAATCAGCCCCAGCATTTT